This TCR beta chain was documented in a study of radiotherapy plus CTLA-4 blockade in lung cancer. About this clone: Its antigen is currently unknown.

Trimming left V 6 bases short and J 1 base short, with 7 bases between. Germline V gives CDR1 SNHLY, CDR2 FYNNEI. The length of the CDR3 is 12 residues. Clones were read by immunoSEQ multiplex PCR, and TCRdb kept only the in-frame ones, dropping some. The sample has 50,000 to 65,000 clones, more than 60% seen once. The study's findings and limits: Radiotherapy plus ipilimumab was followed by expansion in blood of tumor-derived TCR clones.

The chain has TRBV2 and TRBJ2-7, with D tentatively TRBD2 (6 bases). The receptor comes from a human donor with non-small cell lung cancer who had a partial response to radiotherapy plus ipilimumab. The sequencing used peripheral blood, collected from a patient treated with radiotherapy plus ipilimumab. DNA for the CDR3: TGTGCCAGCAGGGGGGGATCCTACGAGCAGTACTTC. This codes for CASRGGSYEQYF.